Given below is one TCR beta chain in context. The antigen is not known. Prepared libraries of TCR beta cDNA carried unique molecular identifiers. TCRdb independently ran MiXCR on the PCR reads; one entry per CDR3 protein. The sample has roughly 650,000 distinct CDR3 sequences; 55% to 70% are singletons. The record originates from a study of post-analysis software for immune sequencing data. At the level of the study: Courses of disease covered relapsing-remitting, secondary progressive and progressive-relapsing multiple sclerosis.

Study outcomes and limitations: For normalized Chao1 diversity, multiple sclerosis patients scored significantly lower than controls did. Four or five TRBV segments, TRBV5-6, TRBV5-1 and TRBV20-1 among them, were found more frequent in patients than controls. F measure grouped same-batch samples tightly together.

This CDR3 has 15 amino acids. Trimming cost V 0 bases and J 5 bases; bases outside gene matches: 7. Germline lookup yields CDR1 DFQATT and CDR2 SNEGSKA (reference sequence). The clonotype originates from a girl aged 2-9 years with multiple sclerosis. The sequenced sample consisted of blood. The chain employs TRBV20-1 and TRBJ2-3, with 8 bases matching TRBD2. CDR3 region: CSAREGRGLEDTQYF. For the CDR3, the DNA is TGCAGTGCTAGAGAGGGAAGGGGACTAGAAGATACGCAGTATTTT.